The 18 T cell receptor beta chains below come from one sample, sequenced in a study of blood T cells in healthy people across ages. A sample-barcoded 5' primer and a J-beta primer mix were used in a second PCR of about 6 to 11 cycles. TCRdb re-derived calls from the 5' RACE reads in MiXCR, one entry per CDR3 protein. The sample contains hundreds of thousands of distinct CDR3 sequences, more than 45% of which appear only once. The sequencing input was blood. These receptors came from a man under 40 in good health.

The chain has TRBV20-1 and TRBJ2-1, with 9 bases identical to TRBD2. With 2 bases clipped from V and 3 bases from J, the junction kept 8 bases outside the gene matches. Germline CDR1 is DFQATT and CDR2 is SNEGSKA (reference sequence). This CDR3 contains 16 residues. The DNA of the CDR3 is TGCAGTGCTAGAATCGCGGGGGGGCCTGACTACAATGAGCAGTTCTTC. It encodes CSARIAGGPDYNEQFF.

The V gene is TRBV10-3, the J gene TRBJ2-7; D is undetermined. V lost 3 bases and J 0 bases, leaving 6 bases between the germline ends. Germline values: CDR1 ENHRY, CDR2 SYGVKD. There are 13 residues in the CDR3. CDR3 protein: CAISDYSSYEQYF. The DNA for the CDR3 is TGTGCCATCAGTGATTACAGCTCCTACGAGCAGTACTTC.

In this sample, this clonotype turned up once. The rearrangement joins TRBV7-9 to TRBJ1-6; TRBD1 matches 7 bases. The CDR3 runs 15 residues. In germline, CDR1 is SEHNR, CDR2 FQNEAQ (reference sequence). V dropped 10 bases and J dropped 5; count of bases not matched to a gene: 11. CDR3 in amino acids: CATRTRDRDNSPLHF. The DNA for the CDR3 is TGTGCCACCAGAACAAGGGACAGAGATAATTCACCCCTCCACTTT.

The rearrangement joins TRBV25-1 to TRBJ2-7; 10 bases align to TRBD1. V was pared by 6 bases and J by 1 base, with 6 bases of the junction left unmatched. The CDR3 is 15 amino acids. CDR1 and CDR2 (germline): MGHDK, SYGVNS. CDR3 amino acids: CASRAPGQGSYEQYF. The CDR3 coding sequence is TGTGCCAGCAGAGCCCCGGGACAGGGGTCCTACGAGCAGTACTTC.

The chain combines TRBV20-1 with TRBJ1-6; D is unclear. The germline CDR1 and CDR2 sequences are DFQATT and SNEGSKA (reference sequence). The V end was cut by 4 bases, the J end by 0 bases, with 10 bases between. The CDR3 consists of 15 residues. CDR3 region: CSATLGSSYNSPLHF. In nucleotides, the CDR3 is TGCAGTGCTACTTTGGGGAGCTCCTATAATTCACCCCTCCACTTT.

The rearrangement joins TRBV7-2 to TRBJ2-4; TRBD2 matches 9 bases. The J call may be faulty, since TRBJ2-7 better matches the DNA end. The CDR3 contains 16 residues. CDR1 is SGHTA, CDR2 FQGNSA, per germline. Written as DNA, the CDR3 is TGTGCCAGCAGCCTTTCGTGGGGCGGGGGGGCTTACGAGCAGTACTTC. Amino acids: CASSLSWGGGAYEQYF.

The V call is TRBV20-1, the J call TRBJ2-2, with 7 bases that match TRBD1. The CDR3 is made up of 13 amino acids. J was trimmed by 0 bases and V by 8 bases; bases with no gene match: 3. Germline-derived CDR1 and CDR2 are DFQATT and SNEGSKA (reference sequence). The CDR3 coding sequence is TGCAGTTCACAGGGGACGAACACCGGGGAGCTGTTTTTT. It specifies CSSQGTNTGELFF.

V usage is TRBV4-3 and J usage is TRBJ2-7; perhaps TRBD1 as D (5 bases). Trimming removed 1 base at V and 1 base at J, with 8 bases between. Germline V gives CDR1 LGHNA, CDR2 YSLEER. The CDR3 runs to 14 residues. The CDR3 is CASSQGTLSYEQYF. The DNA of the CDR3 is TGCGCCAGCAGCCAAGGGACATTGTCCTACGAGCAGTACTTC.

The chain links TRBV20-1 to TRBJ2-3, with TRBD2 matching over 11 bases. CDR1 is DFQATT, CDR2 SNEGSKA, per germline (reference sequence). The CDR3 is 15 residues long. The V gene end was trimmed by 4 bases and the J gene end by 6 bases; junction bases not matched to a gene: 9. CDR3 in DNA: TGCAGTGCTACCCAACTAGCGGGGGCTAGGGATACGCAGTATTTT. This sequence encodes CSATQLAGARDTQYF.

In this sample, this clonotype turned up a few times. The V call is TRBV7-2, the J call TRBJ2-1; 9 nucleotides match TRBD1. Unmatched junction bases numbered 8, after V lost 6 bases and J lost 8 bases. From germline, CDR1 is SGHTA and CDR2 FQGNSA. There are 14 residues in the CDR3. Here the CDR3 reads CASRAGTGRDEQFF. The CDR3 coding sequence is TGTGCCAGCAGGGCCGGGACAGGGAGGGATGAGCAGTTCTTC. The full variable domain, in which reference TRBV7-2 and TRBJ2-1 provide the parts outside the CDR3, is GAGVSQSPSNKVTEKGKDVELRCDPISGHTALYWYRQSLGQGLEFLIYFQGNSAPDKSGLPSDRFSAERTGGSVSTLTIQRTQQEDSAVYLCASRAGTGRDEQFFGPGTRLTVL.

The chain joins TRBV20-1 to TRBJ1-2, with D perhaps TRBD1 (6 bases). CDR3 length: 13 residues. Germline assignment: CDR1 DFQATT and CDR2 SNEGSKA (reference sequence). V was trimmed by 5 bases and J by 1 base, leaving 11 bases between them. CDR3: CSAGEGDNYGYTF. The CDR3, as DNA: TGCAGTGCTGGGGAGGGGGATAACTATGGCTACACCTTC.

The chain uses TRBV9 and TRBJ2-7; weak D call: TRBD2 (5 bases). The CDR3 runs 14 residues. V was shortened by 4 bases and J by 0 bases, with 11 bases between the two germline ends. Germline lookup yields CDR1 SGDLS and CDR2 YYNGEE. The CDR3 DNA reads as TGTGCCAGCAGCCCGGAAGGGAGCTCCTACGAGCAGTACTTC. Translating gives CASSPEGSSYEQYF.

The CDR3 DNA reads as TGTGCCAGCAACCCTCTGGACAGGGAGGAGTGGGATGGCTACACCTTC. Translated, it gives CASNPLDREEWDGYTF. This chain links TRBV5-6 with TRBJ1-2; 8 nucleotides match TRBD1. After removal of 6 bases from V and 6 bases from J, the junction contained 16 bases not matched to a gene. The CDR3 length is 16 residues. Germline CDR1 SGHDT, CDR2 YYEEEE.

The J gene is TRBJ1-2, the V gene TRBV20-1, with 7 bases aligning to TRBD1. The CDR3 extends over 14 amino acids. V trimming: 4 bases; J trimming: 2 bases; junction bases outside the gene matches: 7. CDR1 and CDR2 from the germline V gene are DFQATT and SNEGSKA (reference sequence). CDR3 coding DNA: TGCAGTGCTACTCGACAGGGTTTAAACTATGGCTACACCTTC. Its translation: CSATRQGLNYGYTF.

This sequence joins TRBV7-2 and TRBJ2-2; D gene unclear. CDR3 length: 13 residues. The germline V gene encodes CDR1 SGHTA and CDR2 FQGNSA. The V and J ends lost 5 bases and 6 bases respectively, with 10 bases between them. CDR3: CASSPWVPGELFF. CDR3 coding DNA: TGTGCCAGCAGCCCCTGGGTTCCCGGGGAGCTGTTTTTT. The full variable domain, its missing parts supplied by reference TRBV7-2 and TRBJ2-2, is GAGVSQSPSNKVTEKGKDVELRCDPISGHTALYWYRQSLGQGLEFLIYFQGNSAPDKSGLPSDRFSAERTGGSVSTLTIQRTQQEDSAVYLCASSPWVPGELFFGEGSRLTVL.

This chain uses TRBV29-1 with TRBJ2-1; D remains ambiguous. V was trimmed by 1 base and J by 10 bases, leaving 8 bases between them. The length of the CDR3 is 11 residues. Per germline, CDR1 SQVTM and CDR2 ANQGSEA. The CDR3, as DNA: TGCAGCGTTGAAGGTGAATTGGAGCAGTTCTTC. Translation gives CSVEGELEQFF.

This chain links TRBV5-1 with TRBJ2-2; D might be TRBD1 (5 bases). The CDR3 extends over 15 amino acids. Germline V CDR1 and CDR2: SGHRS, YFSETQ. The ends were cut back, 7 bases at V and 2 bases at J, with 15 bases in the middle. The CDR3 sequence: CASLPGPINTGELFF. The CDR3, as DNA: TGCGCCAGCCTCCCAGGGCCTATCAACACCGGGGAGCTGTTTTTT.

In this sample, this clonotype turned up a few times. The genes are TRBV9 and TRBJ2-1; D uncertain. V was cut by 0 bases and J by 4 bases, with 5 bases left in between. Germline-derived CDR1 and CDR2 are SGDLS and YYNGEE. The CDR3 sequence is 13 residues long. CDR3: CASSVVSYNEQFF. CDR3 DNA: TGTGCCAGCAGCGTAGTCTCGTACAATGAGCAGTTCTTC.